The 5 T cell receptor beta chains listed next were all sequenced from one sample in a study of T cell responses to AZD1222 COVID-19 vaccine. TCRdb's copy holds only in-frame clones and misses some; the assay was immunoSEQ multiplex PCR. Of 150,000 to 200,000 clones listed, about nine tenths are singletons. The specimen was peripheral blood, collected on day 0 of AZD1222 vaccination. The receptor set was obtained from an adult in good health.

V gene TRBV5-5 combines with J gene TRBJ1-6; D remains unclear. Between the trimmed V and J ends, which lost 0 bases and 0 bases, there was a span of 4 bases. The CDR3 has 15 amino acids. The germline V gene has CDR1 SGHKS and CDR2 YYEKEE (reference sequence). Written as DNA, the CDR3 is TGTGCCAGCAGCTTGGCGAGCTCCTATAATTCACCCCTCCACTTT. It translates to CASSLASSYNSPLHF.

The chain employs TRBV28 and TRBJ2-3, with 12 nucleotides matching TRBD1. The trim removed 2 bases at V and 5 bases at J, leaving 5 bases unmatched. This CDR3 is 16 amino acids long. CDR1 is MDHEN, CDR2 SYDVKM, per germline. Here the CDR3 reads CASSLPGQGAKDTQYF. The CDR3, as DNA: TGTGCCAGCAGTTTACCGGGACAGGGGGCAAAAGATACGCAGTATTTT.

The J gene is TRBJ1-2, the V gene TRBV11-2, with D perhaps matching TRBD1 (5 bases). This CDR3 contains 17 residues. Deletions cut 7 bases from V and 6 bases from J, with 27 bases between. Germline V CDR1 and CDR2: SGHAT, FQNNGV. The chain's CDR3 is CASTNSGGSRYGHGYTF. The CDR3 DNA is TGTGCCAGCACTAATTCGGGGGGGAGCCGCTACGGTCATGGCTACACCTTC.

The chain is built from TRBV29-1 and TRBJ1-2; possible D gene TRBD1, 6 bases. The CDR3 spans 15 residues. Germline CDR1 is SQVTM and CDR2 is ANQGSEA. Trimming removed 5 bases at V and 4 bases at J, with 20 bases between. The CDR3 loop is CSVPTGNFEGYGYTF. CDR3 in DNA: TGCAGCGTTCCCACAGGGAATTTTGAGGGCTATGGCTACACCTTC.

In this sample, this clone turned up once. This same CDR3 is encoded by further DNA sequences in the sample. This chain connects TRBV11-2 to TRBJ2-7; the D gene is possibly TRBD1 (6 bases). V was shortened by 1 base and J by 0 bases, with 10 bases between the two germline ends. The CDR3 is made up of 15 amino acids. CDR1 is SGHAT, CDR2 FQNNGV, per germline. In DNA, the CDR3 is TGTGCCAGCAGCTTAGGTCAGGGGAGCTCCTACGAGCAGTACTTC. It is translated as CASSLGQGSSYEQYF.